This is a list of T cell receptor beta chains from one sample in a study of radiation and T cells in renal cell carcinoma. The method was immunoSEQ multiplex PCR; TCRdb's version includes in-frame clones alone and lacks a portion of them. The sample shows about 140,000 clones, 70% to 90% of them seen only once. The source was blood, collected from a patient whose treatment included radiotherapy and nephrectomy. The origin of the receptors is a woman in her fifties or sixties with renal cell carcinoma. Both conserved end residues are part of each CDR3. D genes are given only for firm matches. Clone size is stated in some rows and not others, as once, few, many or a class when expanded.

V gene,D gene,J gene,clone size,CDR3 protein,CDR3 DNA
TRBV27,.,TRBJ2-7,.,CASSLTRQSYEQYF,TGTGCCAGCAGTTTGACACGGCAATCCTACGAGCAGTACTTC
TRBV5-1,TRBD2,TRBJ2-5,.,CASSSEGAGVGETQYF,TGCGCCAGCAGCTCCGAGGGAGCGGGGGTAGGAGAGACCCAGTACTTC
TRBV9,.,TRBJ1-2,.,CASSALANYGYTF,TGTGCCAGCAGCGCGTTAGCTAACTATGGCTACACCTTC
TRBV28,.,TRBJ1-2,.,CASTKAGGYTF,TGTGCCAGCACAAAGGCAGGTGGCTACACCTTC
TRBV27,.,TRBJ2-5,.,CASSLRVQGKETQYF,TGTGCCAGCAGTTTAAGGGTACAGGGTAAGGAGACCCAGTACTTC
TRBV10-3,.,TRBJ1-3,once,CAISDLNDYSGNTIYF,TGTGCCATCAGTGACCTGAACGACTACTCTGGAAACACCATATATTTT
TRBV7-2,TRBD1,TRBJ1-2,.,CASSLTFRGRVGYTF,TGTGCCAGCAGCTTAACATTCAGGGGGCGTGTTGGCTACACCTTC
TRBV9,.,TRBJ1-1,.,CASSVDQGDTEAFF,TGTGCCAGCAGCGTAGATCAGGGAGACACTGAAGCTTTCTTT
TRBV5-1,.,TRBJ1-4,.,CASSFSGTNEKLFF,TGCGCCAGCAGCTTTTCGGGTACTAATGAAAAACTGTTTTTT
TRBV9,.,TRBJ2-7,.,CASSVATRDNEQYF,TGTGCCAGCAGCGTAGCTACGAGGGACAACGAGCAGTACTTC
TRBV6-5,TRBD1,TRBJ1-4,.,CASGAGGEKLFF,TGTGCCAGCGGGGCAGGGGGAGAAAAACTGTTTTTT
TRBV10-3,.,TRBJ2-7,.,CAISGLVPYEQYF,TGTGCCATCAGTGGGCTAGTCCCCTACGAGCAGTACTTC
TRBV5-1,TRBD2,TRBJ2-7,once,CASSTGPLAGTYEQYF,TGCGCCAGCAGCACCGGACCCTTAGCGGGAACCTACGAGCAGTACTTC
TRBV12-1,.,TRBJ1-6,.,CARSWVPSPLHF,TGTGCCAGGTCCTGGGTGCCATCACCCCTCCACTTT
TRBV27,TRBD1,TRBJ2-7,.,CASRPGQGAYEQYF,TGTGCCAGCAGGCCGGGACAGGGGGCCTACGAGCAGTACTTC
TRBV5-1,.,TRBJ1-1,.,CASSLVGATEAFF,TGCGCCAGCAGCTTGGTGGGCGCCACTGAAGCTTTCTTT
TRBV9,.,TRBJ2-1,.,CASSAEGAVYNEQFF,TGTGCCAGCAGCGCCGAGGGAGCAGTCTACAATGAGCAGTTCTTC
TRBV30,.,TRBJ1-3,.,CATSTMPNGNTIYF,TGTGCCACTTCTACTATGCCGAATGGAAACACCATATATTTT
TRBV7-2,.,TRBJ1-5,.,CASSLVPGTDQPQHF,TGTGCCAGCAGCTTAGTCCCCGGCACTGACCAGCCCCAGCATTTT
TRBV7-2,TRBD1,TRBJ2-7,.,CASSLGRQGYEQYF,TGTGCCAGCAGCTTGGGCCGACAGGGGTACGAGCAGTACTTC
TRBV7-2,TRBD2,TRBJ2-2,once,CAIRPLAGAPTGELFF,TGTGCCATCCGACCTCTAGCGGGAGCTCCGACCGGGGAGCTGTTTTTT
TRBV29-1,.,TRBJ1-1,.,CSVETWNTEAFF,TGCAGCGTTGAAACTTGGAACACTGAAGCTTTCTTT
TRBV18,.,TRBJ1-1,.,CASSPRAGAVTEAFF,TGTGCCAGCTCACCACGGGCGGGGGCGGTCACTGAAGCTTTCTTT
TRBV5-1,TRBD2,TRBJ2-7,.,CASSLAERDLTYEQYF,TGCGCCAGCAGCTTGGCCGAGCGGGACCTTACCTACGAGCAGTACTTC
TRBV5-1,TRBD1,TRBJ2-7,.,CASSLTPGVQGDEQYF,TGCGCCAGCAGCTTGACCCCTGGGGTGCAGGGGGACGAGCAGTACTTC
TRBV14,.,TRBJ1-1,.,CASSQRGRGRSNTEAFF,TGTGCCAGCAGCCAAAGGGGTCGGGGTCGGTCGAACACTGAAGCTTTCTTT
TRBV5-1,.,TRBJ1-2,.,CASRDGRENYGYTF,TGCGCCAGCAGGGACGGGCGGGAGAACTATGGCTACACCTTC
TRBV27,.,TRBJ1-2,few,CASTAGYTF,TGTGCCAGCACTGCTGGCTACACCTTC
TRBV18,.,TRBJ1-1,once,CASSRKEGGTEAFF,TGTGCCAGCTCAAGAAAAGAAGGGGGGACTGAAGCTTTCTTT
TRBV5-1,.,TRBJ1-2,.,CASSLDRASVDGYTF,TGCGCCAGCAGCTTGGATCGGGCCTCAGTCGATGGCTACACCTTC
TRBV5-3,.,TRBJ1-5,.,CARSLVKSLYSNQPQHF,TGTGCCAGAAGCTTGGTTAAGTCTCTTTATAGCAATCAGCCCCAGCATTTT
TRBV5-1,.,TRBJ2-1,.,CASSLAAAKNNEQFF,TGCGCCAGCAGCTTGGCCGCAGCAAAGAACAATGAGCAGTTCTTC
TRBV11-2,TRBD1,TRBJ1-2,.,CASSRDRGNYGYTF,TGTGCCAGCAGCCGGGACAGGGGAAACTATGGCTACACCTTC
TRBV6-5,TRBD2,TRBJ2-5,.,CASRLAGGPGETQYF,TGTGCCAGCAGATTAGCGGGGGGCCCAGGAGAGACCCAGTACTTC
TRBV30,.,TRBJ2-2,.,CAWSVSGWAGFTGELFF,TGTGCCTGGAGTGTCTCGGGTTGGGCAGGGTTCACCGGGGAGCTGTTTTTT
TRBV7-2,.,TRBJ2-5,.,CASSARTSGQETQYF,TGTGCCAGCAGCGCTCGAACGTCCGGACAAGAGACCCAGTACTTC
TRBV6-4,.,TRBJ1-5,.,CASSDPDMSNQPQHF,TGTGCCAGCAGTGACCCGGACATGAGCAATCAGCCCCAGCATTTT
TRBV4-2,.,TRBJ1-2,.,CASSLIGPGRLNYGYTF,TGTGCCAGCAGCCTCATTGGTCCAGGGCGACTCAACTATGGCTACACCTTC
TRBV6-5,TRBD1,TRBJ1-1,few,CASSRTGAENTEAFF,TGTGCCAGCAGCCGGACAGGGGCTGAGAACACTGAAGCTTTCTTT
TRBV10-1,TRBD1,TRBJ2-7,.,CASKQDRGSNEQYF,TGCGCCAGCAAGCAGGACAGGGGATCCAACGAGCAGTACTTC
TRBV10-1,.,TRBJ2-1,.,CASSASLNEQFF,TGCGCCAGCAGTGCCTCACTCAATGAGCAGTTCTTC
TRBV5-6,.,TRBJ2-1,.,CASSLGLSVDEQFF,TGTGCCAGCAGCTTGGGACTCTCCGTGGATGAGCAGTTCTTC
TRBV19,.,TRBJ1-1,.,CASKTGATYNTEAFF,TGTGCCAGTAAGACCGGGGCAACGTATAACACTGAAGCTTTCTTT
TRBV7-2,.,TRBJ1-2,few,CASSLGGSNYGYTF,TGTGCCAGCAGCTTAGGGGGCAGTAACTATGGCTACACCTTC
TRBV30,TRBD1,TRBJ1-1,once,CAWSLMTGINTEAFF,TGTGCCTGGAGTCTAATGACAGGGATAAACACTGAAGCTTTCTTT